The TCR beta chain described here comes from a study of Ad26.COV2.S vaccination and SARS-CoV-2 variants. For the study at large: The donor participated in the COV1001 trial, in its Ad26.COV2.S arm.

Details on this clone: What it recognizes is unknown.

Treatment described: roughly 18 received Ad26.COV2.S at low or high dose, single or two shots; several received placebo; per-sample allocation not given. Sampling was done on day 63 after the first vaccine or placebo injection. Study-wide results and limits: Overall T cell responses may have been underestimated by the analyses of TCR breadth and depth. There was reportedly substantial breadth in spike-specific CD8+ and CD4+ T cell responses after vaccination.

The data were produced by immunoSEQ multiplex PCR, yet TCRdb's version contains in-frame clones alone and is incomplete. The profile shows 350,000 to 450,000 clones, roughly 90% of them singletons. The material was peripheral blood, obtained in a trial of Ad26.COV2.S vaccine versus placebo. This sequence originates from a person aged 18-65 years who received the Ad26.COV2.S COVID-19 vaccine or a placebo.

The DNA of the CDR3 is TGCGCCAGCAGCTTGCACTGGCCGGGACAGGTTGATGGCTACACCTTC. This encodes CASSLHWPGQVDGYTF. The V call is TRBV5-1, the J call TRBJ1-2; 8 bases fit TRBD1. This CDR3 contains 16 residues. The germline V gene has CDR1 SGHRS and CDR2 YFSETQ. Unmatched junction bases numbered 11, after V lost 1 base and J lost 6 bases.